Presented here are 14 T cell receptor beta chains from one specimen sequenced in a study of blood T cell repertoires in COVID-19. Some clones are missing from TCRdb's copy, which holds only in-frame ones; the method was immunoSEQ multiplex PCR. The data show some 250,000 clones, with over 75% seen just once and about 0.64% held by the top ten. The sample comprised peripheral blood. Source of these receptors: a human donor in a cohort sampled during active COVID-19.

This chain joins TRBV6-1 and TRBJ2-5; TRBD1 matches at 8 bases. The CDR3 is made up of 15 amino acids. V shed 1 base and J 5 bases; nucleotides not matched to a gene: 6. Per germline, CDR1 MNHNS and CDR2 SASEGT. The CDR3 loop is CASSEDRGSVETQYF. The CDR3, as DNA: TGTGCCAGCAGTGAAGACAGGGGGTCGGTGGAGACCCAGTACTTC.

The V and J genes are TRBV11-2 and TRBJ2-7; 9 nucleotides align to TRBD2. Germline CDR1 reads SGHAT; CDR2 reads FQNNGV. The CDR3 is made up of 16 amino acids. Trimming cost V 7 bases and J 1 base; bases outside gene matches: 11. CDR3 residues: CASTPGASGASYEQYF. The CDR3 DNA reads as TGTGCCAGCACCCCCGGTGCTAGCGGGGCTTCCTACGAGCAGTACTTC. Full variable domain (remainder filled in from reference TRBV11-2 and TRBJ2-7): EAGVAQSPRYKIIEKRQSVAFWCNPISGHATLYWYQQILGQGPKLLIQFQNNGVVDDSQLPKDRFSAERLKGVDSTLKIQPAKLEDSAVYLCASTPGASGASYEQYFGPGTRLTVT.

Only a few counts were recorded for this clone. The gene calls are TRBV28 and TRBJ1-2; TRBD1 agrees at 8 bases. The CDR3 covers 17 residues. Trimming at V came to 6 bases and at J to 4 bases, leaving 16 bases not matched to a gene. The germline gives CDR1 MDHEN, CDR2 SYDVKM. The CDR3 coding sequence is TGTGCCAGCAGCCTGTCTATCGGGACAGGATCCCTCTATGGCTACACCTTC. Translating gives CASSLSIGTGSLYGYTF.

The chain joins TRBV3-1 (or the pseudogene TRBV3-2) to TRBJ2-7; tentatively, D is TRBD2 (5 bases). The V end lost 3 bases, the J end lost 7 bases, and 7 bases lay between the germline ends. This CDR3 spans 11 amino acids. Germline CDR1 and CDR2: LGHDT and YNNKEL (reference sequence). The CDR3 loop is CASSQRVEQYF. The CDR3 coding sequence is TGTGCCAGCAGCCAGAGGGTTGAGCAGTACTTC.

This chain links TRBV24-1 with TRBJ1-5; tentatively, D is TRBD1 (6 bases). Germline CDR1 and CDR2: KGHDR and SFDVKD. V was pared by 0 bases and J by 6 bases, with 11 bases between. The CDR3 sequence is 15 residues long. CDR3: CATSDLQGYGQPQHF. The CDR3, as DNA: TGTGCCACCAGTGATTTGCAGGGGTACGGTCAGCCCCAGCATTTT.

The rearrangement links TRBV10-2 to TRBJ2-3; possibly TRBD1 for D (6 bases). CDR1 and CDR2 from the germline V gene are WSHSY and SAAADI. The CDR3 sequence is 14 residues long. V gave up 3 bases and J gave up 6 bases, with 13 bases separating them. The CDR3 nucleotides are TGCGCCAGCAGTGATCACAGGGCAGGGGATACGCAGTATTTT. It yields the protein CASSDHRAGDTQYF.

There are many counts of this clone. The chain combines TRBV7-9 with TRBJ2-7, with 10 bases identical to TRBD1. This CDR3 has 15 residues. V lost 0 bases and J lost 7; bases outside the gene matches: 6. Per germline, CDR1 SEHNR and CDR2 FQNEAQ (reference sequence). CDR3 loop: CASSLAGQGMREQYF. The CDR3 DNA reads TGTGCCAGCAGCTTAGCGGGACAGGGGATGAGGGAGCAGTACTTC. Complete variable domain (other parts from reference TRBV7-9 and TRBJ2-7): DTGVSQNPRHKITKRGQNVTFRCDPISEHNRLYWYRQTLGQGPEFLTYFQNEAQLEKSRLLSDRFSAERPKGSFSTLEIQRTEQGDSAMYLCASSLAGQGMREQYFGPGTRLTVT.

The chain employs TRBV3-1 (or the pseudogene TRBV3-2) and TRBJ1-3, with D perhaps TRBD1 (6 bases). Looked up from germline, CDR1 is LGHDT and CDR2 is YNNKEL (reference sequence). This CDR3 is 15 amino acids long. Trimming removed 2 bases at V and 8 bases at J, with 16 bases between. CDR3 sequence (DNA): TGTGCCAGCAGCCAAACCCCAGGGGAGGGCTACACCATATATTTT. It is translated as CASSQTPGEGYTIYF.

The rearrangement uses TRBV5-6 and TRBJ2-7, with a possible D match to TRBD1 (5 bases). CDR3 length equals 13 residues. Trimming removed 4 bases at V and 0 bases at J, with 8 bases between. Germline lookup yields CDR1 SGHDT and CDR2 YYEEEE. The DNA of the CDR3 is TGTGCCAGCAGCGATGACAGCTCCTACGAGCAGTACTTC. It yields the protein CASSDDSSYEQYF.

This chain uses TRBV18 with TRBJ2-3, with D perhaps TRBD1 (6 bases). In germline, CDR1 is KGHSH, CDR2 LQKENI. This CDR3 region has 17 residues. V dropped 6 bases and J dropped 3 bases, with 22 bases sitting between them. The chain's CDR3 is CASSIYLDSKNTDTQYF. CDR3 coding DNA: TGTGCCAGCTCGATCTACCTGGACAGTAAAAATACAGATACGCAGTATTTT.

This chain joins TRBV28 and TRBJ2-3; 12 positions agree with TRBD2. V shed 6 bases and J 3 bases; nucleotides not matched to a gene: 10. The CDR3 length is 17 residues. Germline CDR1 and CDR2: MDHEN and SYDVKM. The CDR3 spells CASSLATSGSGTDTQYF. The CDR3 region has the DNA TGTGCCAGCAGCCTCGCGACTAGCGGGAGTGGAACAGATACGCAGTATTTT.

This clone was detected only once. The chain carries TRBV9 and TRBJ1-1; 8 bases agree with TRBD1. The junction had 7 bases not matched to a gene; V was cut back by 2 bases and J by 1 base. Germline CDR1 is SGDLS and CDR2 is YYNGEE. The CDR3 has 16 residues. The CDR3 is CASSVSAGTGNTEAFF. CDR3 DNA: TGTGCCAGCAGCGTGTCGGCCGGGACAGGGAACACTGAAGCTTTCTTT.

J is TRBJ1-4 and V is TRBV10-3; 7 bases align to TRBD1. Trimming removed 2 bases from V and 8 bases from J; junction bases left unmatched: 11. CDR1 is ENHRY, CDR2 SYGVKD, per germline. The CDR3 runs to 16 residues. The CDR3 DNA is TGTGCCATCAGTGAGCTACCGGCAGGGGGGTACGAAAAACTGTTTTTT. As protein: CAISELPAGGYEKLFF.

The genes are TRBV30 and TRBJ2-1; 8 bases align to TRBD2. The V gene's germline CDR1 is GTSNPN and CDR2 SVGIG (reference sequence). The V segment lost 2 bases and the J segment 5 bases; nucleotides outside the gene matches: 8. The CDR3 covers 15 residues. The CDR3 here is CAWSLGRGANNEQFF. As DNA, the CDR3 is TGTGCCTGGAGTTTGGGGCGGGGGGCCAACAATGAGCAGTTCTTC.